Below, 13 T cell receptor beta chains from the same sample are listed, as sequenced in a study of Ad26.COV2.S vaccination and SARS-CoV-2 variants. The treatment here: roughly 20 received Ad26.COV2.S at low or high dose, single or two shots; roughly 5 received placebo; per-sample allocation not given. Sampling was done on day 63 after the first vaccine or placebo injection. Profiled with immunoSEQ multiplex PCR; TCRdb holds only in-frame clones, not every one. The table has about 460,000 clones, about nine tenths seen once; the top ten hold 1.7%. Specimen: peripheral blood, collected in a trial of Ad26.COV2.S vaccine versus placebo. Receptors originate from a person aged 18-65 years who received the Ad26.COV2.S COVID-19 vaccine or a placebo.

This clone was counted a single time. The chain joins TRBV28 to TRBJ1-3; D is undetermined. CDR1 MDHEN and CDR2 SYDVKM come from the germline V gene. V lost 6 bases and J 0 bases, leaving 12 bases between the germline ends. The CDR3 has 15 amino acids. The CDR3 here is CASRGRRSSGNTIYF. The CDR3 nucleotides read TGTGCCAGCAGGGGGAGACGGAGCTCTGGAAACACCATATATTTT. The full variable domain, its missing parts supplied by reference TRBV28 and TRBJ1-3, is DVKVTQSSRYLVKRTGEKVFLECVQDMDHENMFWYRQDPGLGLRLIYFSYDVKMKEKGDIPEGYSVSREKKERFSLILESASTNQTSMYLCASRGRRSSGNTIYFGEGSWLTVV.

The rearrangement joins TRBV5-6 to TRBJ2-5; D unresolved. The CDR3 is 13 residues long. V lost 2 bases and J lost 5, with 10 bases in between. Germline CDR1 reads SGHDT; CDR2 reads YYEEEE. The CDR3 reads CASSFLLGETQYF. Written as DNA, the CDR3 is TGTGCCAGCAGCTTTTTGCTTGGGGAGACCCAGTACTTC.

The gene calls are TRBV10-3 and TRBJ2-7, with D perhaps assigned TRBD1 or TRBD2 (5 bases each). The V gene's germline CDR1 is ENHRY and CDR2 SYGVKD. V lost 6 bases and J 2 bases, leaving 20 bases between the germline ends. The CDR3 contains 16 residues. The CDR3 region is CAISDPMGRDTYEQYF. In nucleotides, the CDR3 is TGTGCCATCAGCGACCCCATGGGACGGGATACCTACGAGCAGTACTTC.

In this sample, this clone turned up many times. The V gene is TRBV7-2, the J gene TRBJ2-5; a possible D gene is TRBD1 (5 bases). Looked up from germline, CDR1 is SGHTA and CDR2 is FQGNSA. V gave up 1 base and J gave up 2 bases, with 14 bases separating them. The CDR3 extends over 16 amino acids. The CDR3 region is CASSLGVGKGQETQYF. Written as DNA, the CDR3 is TGTGCCAGCAGCTTAGGGGTAGGGAAGGGGCAAGAGACCCAGTACTTC.

The chain recombines TRBV6-5 with TRBJ1-1, with D perhaps matching TRBD1 (5 bases). CDR1 and CDR2 (germline): MNHEY, SVGAGI. The CDR3 length is 14 residues. The V end lost 7 bases, the J end lost 5 bases, and 17 bases lay between the germline ends. CDR3 sequence (DNA): TGTGCCAGCACCTACCGCGGGACGTGGACTGAAGCTTTCTTT. It translates to CASTYRGTWTEAFF.

The DNA of the CDR3 is TGTGCCAGCAGCCAAGAGTGGACTAATTCACCCCTCCACTTT. Protein: CASSQEWTNSPLHF. V is TRBV14 and J is TRBJ1-6; no clear D. Trimming removed 0 bases from V and 6 bases from J, with 6 bases in between. This CDR3 has 14 residues. CDR1 is SGHDN and CDR2 is FVKESK in the germline V gene.

The chain employs TRBV4-2 and TRBJ1-3; maybe TRBD1 (5 bases). V lost 4 bases to trimming and J lost 0 bases, with 13 bases between them. The CDR3 sequence is 16 residues long. Germline V gives CDR1 LGHNA, CDR2 YNFKEQ. CDR3 sequence reads: CASSRKSGASGNTIYF. As DNA, the CDR3 is TGTGCCAGCAGCCGCAAGTCTGGGGCCTCTGGAAACACCATATATTTT.

This rearrangement joins TRBV3-1 (or the pseudogene TRBV3-2) to TRBJ1-3; unclear D gene. The V and J ends lost 1 base and 10 bases respectively, with 8 bases between them. CDR1 and CDR2 (germline): LGHDT, YNNKEL (reference sequence). The CDR3 is 12 residues long. The CDR3 loop reads CASSQVLGTIYF. For the CDR3, the DNA is TGTGCCAGCAGCCAAGTCCTTGGGACCATATATTTT.

The chain has TRBV9 and TRBJ2-1; D is uncertain. V was shortened by 5 bases and J by 7 bases, with 10 bases between the two germline ends. CDR3 length: 12 amino acids. In germline, CDR1 is SGDLS, CDR2 YYNGEE. Here the CDR3 DNA reads TGTGCCAGCAGTAGTTCCGGTAATGAGCAGTTCTTC. Residues: CASSSSGNEQFF.

The chain recombines TRBV5-5 with TRBJ2-3, with D uncertain. This CDR3 spans 14 amino acids. In germline, CDR1 is SGHKS, CDR2 YYEKEE (reference sequence). Between the trimmed V and J ends, which lost 0 bases and 0 bases, there was a span of 5 bases. In DNA, the CDR3 is TGTGCCAGCAGCTTGGATCCTAGCACAGATACGCAGTATTTT. Translation: CASSLDPSTDTQYF.

The chain carries TRBV28 and TRBJ1-5; D perhaps matches TRBD1 (6 bases). The CDR3 runs 14 residues. Trimming took off 10 bases at V and 2 bases at J, with 15 bases between the two ends. Germline lookup yields CDR1 MDHEN and CDR2 SYDVKM. Written as DNA, the CDR3 is TGTGCCACAGAACCCGGGGGCGGCAATCAGCCCCAGCATTTT. Amino acid sequence: CATEPGGGNQPQHF.

The V gene is TRBV5-1, the J gene TRBJ1-2; D uncertain. V shed 2 bases and J shed 8 bases, with 13 bases lying between them. Germline CDR1 is SGHRS and CDR2 is YFSETQ. The CDR3 is made up of 13 amino acids. CDR3 sequence reads: CASSFWAGRGYTF. DNA of the CDR3: TGCGCCAGCAGCTTTTGGGCAGGCCGAGGCTACACCTTC. Full variable domain (remainder filled in from reference TRBV5-1 and TRBJ1-2): KAGVTQTPRYLIKTRGQQVTLSCSPISGHRSVSWYQQTPGQGLQFLFEYFSETQRNKGNFPGRFSGRQFSNSRSEMNVSTLELGDSALYLCASSFWAGRGYTFGSGTRLTVV.

The chain carries TRBV5-1 and TRBJ2-1; D gene unclear. Trimming cost V 0 bases and J 8 bases, with 12 bases left between them. The germline CDR1 and CDR2 sequences are SGHRS and YFSETQ. The CDR3 consists of 14 residues. The CDR3 loop is CASSLGYAIDEQFF. The CDR3 DNA follows: TGCGCCAGCAGCTTGGGGTACGCGATAGATGAGCAGTTCTTC.